Following are 5 T cell receptor beta chains from one sample sequenced in a study of human T cells and chemical hapten exposure. A single record per CDR3 protein comes from TCRdb applying MiXCR to the RACE reads. Counted here are about 93,000 distinct CDR3 sequences, roughly 8.5% occurring once; the ten biggest clones make up 2.6%. Time point noted: pre-sensitization, week 0. Treatment noted: therapeutic diphenylcyclopropenone sensitization with weekly scalp DPC. Sample: whole blood, taken in connection with sensitization to the hapten diphenylcyclopropenone (DPC). The receptors were gathered from a man in his forties or fifties with alopecia areata. Some clones in this sample may be carry-over from other donors' samples.

In its sample, this clonotype was seen many times. This chain uses TRBV28 with TRBJ2-1; a possible D gene is TRBD2 (5 bases). V was shortened by 8 bases and J by 10 bases, with 15 bases between the two germline ends. This CDR3 spans 12 amino acids. The germline CDR1 and CDR2 sequences are MDHEN and SYDVKM. In nucleotides, the CDR3 is TGTGCCAGCGGAGGCCCCTCAAGGGAGCAGTTCTTC. It encodes CASGGPSREQFF.

V gene TRBV7-3 combines with J gene TRBJ2-6; 11 bases agree with TRBD1. Germline CDR1 and CDR2: SGHTA and FQGTGA. The CDR3 extends over 15 amino acids. J lost 1 base, V lost 8 bases, and 1 base had no gene match. The CDR3 DNA follows: TGTGCCAGCGGACAGGGGGCGTCTGGGGCCAACGTCCTGACTTTC. This gives the protein CASGQGASGANVLTF.

This clonotype has a count of ten or more. The chain has TRBV14 and TRBJ2-5; 11 positions agree with TRBD2. The CDR3 spans 17 residues. V lost 1 base to trimming and J lost 4 bases; unmatched junction nucleotides: 8. CDR1 is SGHDN and CDR2 is FVKESK in the germline V gene. CDR3 in amino acids: CASSQGRTSGRGETQYF. Here the CDR3 DNA reads TGTGCCAGCAGCCAAGGAAGAACTAGCGGGAGAGGAGAGACCCAGTACTTC.

A few counts support this clonotype. This chain links TRBV25-1 with TRBJ2-7; the match to TRBD1 covers 10 bases. The CDR3 extends over 15 amino acids. Germline V lookup: CDR1 MGHDK, CDR2 SYGVNS. V was clipped by 7 bases and J by 5 bases; unmatched bases: 11. This chain's CDR3 is CASIGAGTGVHEQYF. As DNA, the CDR3 is TGTGCCAGCATTGGAGCCGGGACAGGGGTACACGAGCAGTACTTC.

The table lists this clonotype with a few counts. V usage is TRBV15 and J usage is TRBJ1-4; 11 bases match TRBD1. The junction had 2 bases not matched to a gene; V was cut back by 1 base and J by 7 bases. Germline V CDR1 and CDR2: LNHNV, YYDKDF (reference sequence). The CDR3 sequence is 15 residues long. The CDR3 nucleotides are TGTGCCACCAGCAGAGGGGGACAGGGGGGTGAAAAACTGTTTTTT. Translation gives CATSRGGQGGEKLFF.